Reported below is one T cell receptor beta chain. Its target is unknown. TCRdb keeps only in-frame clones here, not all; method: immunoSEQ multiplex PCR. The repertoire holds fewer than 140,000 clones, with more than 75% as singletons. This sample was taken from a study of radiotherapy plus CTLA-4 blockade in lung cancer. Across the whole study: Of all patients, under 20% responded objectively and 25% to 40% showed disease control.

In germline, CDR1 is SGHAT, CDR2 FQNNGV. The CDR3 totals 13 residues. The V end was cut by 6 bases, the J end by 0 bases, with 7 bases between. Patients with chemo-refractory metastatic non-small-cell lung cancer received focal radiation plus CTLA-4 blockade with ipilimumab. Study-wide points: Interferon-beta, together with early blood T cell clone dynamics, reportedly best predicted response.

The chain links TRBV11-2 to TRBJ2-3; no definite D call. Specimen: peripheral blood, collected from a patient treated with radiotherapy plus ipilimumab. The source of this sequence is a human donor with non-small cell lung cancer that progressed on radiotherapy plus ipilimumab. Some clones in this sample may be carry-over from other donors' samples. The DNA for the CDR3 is TGTGCCAGCAGAAAACCTAGCACAGATACGCAGTATTTT. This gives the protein CASRKPSTDTQYF.